The source of this TCR beta chain is a study of blood T cell repertoires in COVID-19. Generated by immunoSEQ multiplex PCR, the TCRdb table keeps only in-frame clones and is missing some. The table lists 200,000 to 250,000 clones, 82% of them singletons, with around 3.4% in the top ten. The CDR3 extends over 16 amino acids. CDR1 and CDR2 from the germline V gene are SSHAT and FNYEAQ (reference sequence). Trimming cost V 6 bases and J 4 bases; bases outside gene matches: 10. The genes are TRBV7-7 and TRBJ2-1, with 9 bases identical to TRBD1. This TCR derives from a woman in her sixties or seventies who had recovered from COVID-19. The sample taken for sequencing was PBMCs or T cells enriched from blood (not recorded which). CDR3 in amino acids: CASSASGTGNYNEQFF. In nucleotides, the CDR3 is TGTGCCAGCAGTGCCTCGGGGACAGGGAATTACAATGAGCAGTTCTTC. The entire variable domain, with the rest obtained from reference TRBV7-7 and TRBJ2-1, is as follows: GAGVSQSPRYKVTKRGQDVTLRCDPISSHATLYWYQQALGQGPEFLTYFNYEAQPDKSGLPSDRFSAERPEGSISTLTIQRTEQRDSAMYRCASSASGTGNYNEQFFGPGTRLTVL.